Presented here are 22 T cell receptor beta chains from one specimen sequenced in a study of T cell clonality in common variable immunodeficiency. Generated by immunoSEQ multiplex PCR, the TCRdb table keeps only in-frame clones and is missing some. This sample includes under 30,000 clones with no singletons; its ten biggest clones take up approximately 13%. The sequenced material came from peripheral blood mononuclear cells. The source is a person between 18 and 70 years old in good health.

Notes on this clone: The read gets to within 3 residues of the CDR3 end, and the germline J gene fills in the rest. This chain links TRBV30 with TRBJ1-2, with D perhaps matching TRBD1 (6 bases). Per germline, CDR1 GTSNPN and CDR2 SVGIG (reference sequence). CDR3 size: 14 residues. The part of the CDR3 DNA that was read is TGTGCCTGGAGTGTAACCGGACAGAACAATGAC. This gives the protein CAWSVTGQNND. From start to end, the CDR3 is CAWSVTGQNNDYTF.

This clone came up many times. The read terminates 3 residues before the CDR3 end, so the remaining end is supplied by the germline J gene. This sequence joins TRBV10-3 and TRBJ2-5, with TRBD1 identical over 7 bases. In germline, CDR1 is ENHRY, CDR2 SYGVKD. The CDR3 loop spans 13 amino acids. V dropped 6 bases and J dropped 5; count of bases not matched to a gene: 6. CDR3 sequence: CAIREGGRETQYF. The part of the CDR3 DNA that was read is TGTGCCATCAGGGAAGGGGGCCGGGAGACC.

This clone was seen repeatedly, ten times or more. The read halts 3 residues ahead of the CDR3 end, with the missing end drawn from the germline J gene. This rearrangement joins TRBV7-2 to TRBJ2-3; D is perhaps TRBD1 (6 bases). There are 15 residues in the CDR3. With 2 bases removed from V and 7 bases from J, the gap between germline ends came to 16 bases. CDR1 and CDR2 from the germline V gene are SGHTA and FQGNSA. The CDR3 DNA, read in part, is TGTGCCAGCAGCTTAACTTCACAGGGCGGAAATACG. It codes for CASSLTSQGGNT. The full CDR3 reads CASSLTSQGGNTQYF.

This clone was counted ten times or more. Sequencing ends 3 residues short of the CDR3 end; the germline J gene provides the rest. The chain recombines TRBV20-1 with TRBJ1-6; no clear D gene. CDR3 length: 11 amino acids. V was shortened by 3 bases and J by 9 bases, with 6 bases between the two germline ends. In germline, CDR1 is DFQATT, CDR2 SNEGSKA (reference sequence). CDR3 DNA (partial): TGCAGTGCTAGTCAGGCTTCACCC. Its protein product is CSASQASP. The CDR3 as a whole reads CSASQASPLHF.

This clone was observed at least ten times. The read falls 3 residues short of the CDR3 end, and the missing part is taken from the germline J gene. The chain uses TRBV20-1 and TRBJ1-2, with 8 bases identical to TRBD1. Per germline, CDR1 DFQATT and CDR2 SNEGSKA (reference sequence). This CDR3 is built from 14 residues. V gave up 4 bases and J gave up 4 bases; unmatched junction bases: 8. CDR3 amino acids: CSAKPRDRPYGYTF. The DNA read from the CDR3 is TGCAGTGCTAAACCTCGGGACAGGCCCTATGGC.

Many counts were recorded for this clone. The junction and the germline gene differ at one end; a read error may be behind it. The read terminates 3 residues ahead of where the CDR3 ends, so the germline J gene completes it. Other DNA sequences of this sample code for an identical CDR3. This chain uses TRBV19 with TRBJ2-7; TRBD1 matches at 7 bases. The CDR3 has 12 residues. In germline, CDR1 is LNHDA, CDR2 SQIVND (reference sequence). This CDR3 is CARTGEGYEQYF. CDR3 DNA, as far as it was read: TGCGCCAGAACAGGGGAAGGCTACGAG.

This clone has only a few counts. With the read ending 3 residues before the CDR3 end, the germline J gene is used to fill in that end. The rearrangement links TRBV19 to TRBJ1-6, with TRBD1 matching 10 bases. The J segment lost 8 bases and the V segment lost 3 bases, leaving 1 base of the junction unmatched. This CDR3 spans 14 amino acids. CDR1 and CDR2 (germline): LNHDA, SQIVND (reference sequence). This CDR3 is CASSMTGGHSPLHF. The CDR3 bases that were read are TGTGCCAGTAGTATGACAGGGGGCCATTCACCC.

This clone was detected many times. The read falls 3 residues short of the CDR3 end, and the missing part is taken from the germline J gene. The gene calls are TRBV7-3 and TRBJ2-1, with 11 bases aligning to TRBD2. The CDR3 sequence is 15 residues long. From germline, CDR1 is SGHTA and CDR2 FQGTGA. The junction had 7 bases not matched to a gene; V was cut back by 5 bases and J by 7 bases. CDR3 DNA (partial): TGTGCCAGCAGCCTAGTAGCGGGGGGGTTTAATGAG. Translation: CASSLVAGGFNE. The whole CDR3 protein reads CASSLVAGGFNEQFF.

This clone was found a few times. The read terminates 3 residues before the CDR3 end, so the remaining end is supplied by the germline J gene. The chain uses TRBV18 and TRBJ1-5; 9 bases are shared with TRBD1. Losses at the gene ends were 1 base for V and 1 base for J; bases not matched to a gene: 8. The germline CDR1 and CDR2 sequences are KGHSH and LQKENI. This CDR3 has 18 amino acids. The CDR3 sequence is CASSPLPSGTGSNQPQHF. The CDR3 bases that were read are TGTGCCAGCTCACCACTTCCCTCCGGGACAGGGAGCAATCAGCCC.

This clone was seen repeatedly, ten times or more. The read falls 3 residues short of the CDR3 end, and the missing part is taken from the germline J gene. The chain uses TRBV14 and TRBJ1-1; TRBD1 matches at 8 bases. The CDR3 is 16 amino acids. Germline values: CDR1 SGHDN, CDR2 FVKESK. Germline trimming cut 0 bases from V and 0 bases from J; bases unmatched to any gene: 3. The CDR3: CASSQDRGLVNTEAFF. Incomplete CDR3 DNA: TGTGCCAGCAGCCAAGACAGGGGGCTGGTGAACACTGAA.

In this sample, this clone turned up many times. The read is 3 residues too short to cover the CDR3 end, so that end is filled in from the germline J gene. The genes are TRBV5-6 and TRBJ1-1, with no clear D. CDR3 length: 12 amino acids. Trimming pared 0 bases from V and 4 bases from J, leaving 4 bases between. Germline V CDR1 and CDR2: SGHDT, YYEEEE. The CDR3 bases that were read are TGTGCCAGCAGCTTGGTAGCCACTGAA. The encoded protein is CASSLVATE. The CDR3 reads in full as CASSLVATEAFF.

This clone was seen at least ten times. The read stops 3 residues short of the end of the CDR3; the missing end is completed from the germline J gene. The chain employs TRBV6-2 or TRBV6-3 and TRBJ2-7; D gene unclear. The germline V gene has CDR1 MNHEY and CDR2 SVGEGT. The CDR3 covers 14 residues. V lost 7 bases and J 2 bases, leaving 15 bases between the germline ends. CDR3 in amino acids: CASISNLITYEQYF. The CDR3 bases that were read are TGTGCCAGCATTTCGAACTTAATCACCTACGAG.

Details on this clone: One end of the junction varies from germline; a read error may be responsible. The observed sequence ends 3 residues before the CDR3 terminus, with the missing tail filled in from the germline J gene. V usage is TRBV7-3 and J usage is TRBJ2-6, with 8 bases lining up with TRBD2. The germline V gene has CDR1 SGHTA and CDR2 FQGTGA. CDR3 length: 20 amino acids. The CDR3 loop reads CASTLRGDYGGAAGANVLTF. The sequenced part of the CDR3 DNA is TGTGCCAGCACCTTAAGGGGGGATTACGGGGGGGCAGCTGGGGCCAACGTC.

Of note for this clone: The sequence runs out 3 residues before the end of the CDR3; the remainder is reconstructed from the germline J gene. The gene calls are TRBV7-9 and TRBJ1-3; D might be TRBD1 (5 bases). The V gene's germline CDR1 is SEHNR and CDR2 FQNEAQ (reference sequence). The V gene lost 3 bases and the J gene lost 1 base, with 7 bases spanning the gap. The CDR3 totals 14 residues. The part of the CDR3 DNA that was read is TGTGCCAGCAGCTTGGGGGGGTCTGGAAACACC. Its translation: CASSLGGSGNT. The full CDR3 protein is CASSLGGSGNTIYF.

As concerns this clone: The read falls 3 residues short of the CDR3 end, and the missing part is taken from the germline J gene. The chain links TRBV7-9 to TRBJ1-1; TRBD1 matches 8 bases. The CDR3 totals 15 residues. Germline V gives CDR1 SEHNR, CDR2 FQNEAQ (reference sequence). The CDR3 loop reads CASSSYGTGALEAFF. The DNA read from the CDR3 is TGTGCCAGCAGCTCGTACGGGACAGGCGCCCTGGAG.

This clone was recorded at least ten times. The CDR3 end lies 3 residues beyond the end of the read and is filled in from the germline J gene. The genes are TRBV30 and TRBJ1-2; no firm D call. The V gene lost 0 bases and the J gene lost 0 bases, with 17 bases spanning the gap. Per the germline V gene, CDR1 is GTSNPN and CDR2 is SVGIG (reference sequence). The CDR3 is made up of 17 amino acids. CDR3 bases read: TGTGCCTGGAGTGTACCTGTCCCAGAGCGAGCTAACTATGGC. Its protein product is CAWSVPVPERANYG. The full CDR3 sequence reads CAWSVPVPERANYGYTF.

About this clone: The read stops 3 residues short of the end of the CDR3; the missing end is completed from the germline J gene. The chain couples TRBV19 to TRBJ1-3; D is possibly TRBD1 (6 bases). CDR3 length: 17 residues. Trimming cost V 6 bases and J 3 bases, with 21 bases left between them. CDR1 and CDR2 from the germline V gene are LNHDA and SQIVND (reference sequence). CDR3 DNA, as far as it was read: TGTGCCAGTAGCTCTCCCCAGGAGGGGGTAGGTGGAAACACC. Its translation: CASSSPQEGVGGNT. The whole CDR3 reads CASSSPQEGVGGNTIYF. Full variable domain (remainder filled in from reference TRBV19 and TRBJ1-3): DGGITQSPKYLFRKEGQNVTLSCEQNLNHDAMYWYRQDPGQGLRLIYYSQIVNDFQKGDIAEGYSVSREKKESFPLTVTSAQKNPTAFYLCASSSPQEGVGGNTIYFGEGSWLTVV.

This clone was seen more than once but under ten times. Sequencing ends 3 residues short of the CDR3 end; the germline J gene provides the rest. V is TRBV19 and J is TRBJ1-5; D gene ambiguous. The CDR3 extends over 12 amino acids. Trimming cost V 10 bases and J 6 bases, with 13 bases left between them. Per the germline V gene, CDR1 is LNHDA and CDR2 is SQIVND (reference sequence). The CDR3 bases that were read are TGTGCCACTCTAGCAATCGGTCAGCCC. Translation: CATLAIGQP. The entire CDR3 reads CATLAIGQPQHF.

This clone was counted many times. From the germline J gene comes the end of the CDR3, since the read stops 3 residues before it. This chain links TRBV7-3 with TRBJ2-2, with 7 bases matching TRBD2. CDR1 and CDR2 (germline): SGHTA, FQGTGA. Unmatched junction bases numbered 11, after V lost 5 bases and J lost 5 bases. The CDR3 extends over 16 amino acids. CDR3 bases read: TGTGCCAGCAGCGCGCGGGGGAACCGGAGGACCGGGGAG. It yields the protein CASSARGNRRTGE. The CDR3 reads in full as CASSARGNRRTGELFF. Drawing the rest from reference TRBV7-3 and TRBJ2-2, the complete variable domain is GAGVSQTPSNKVTEKGKYVELRCDPISGHTALYWYRQSLGQGPEFLIYFQGTGAADDSGLPNDRFFAVRPEGSVSTLKIQRTERGDSAVYLCASSARGNRRTGELFFGEGSRLTVL.

This clone occurred a few times. The read ends 3 residues early relative to the CDR3; the germline J gene fills the gap. The J gene is TRBJ1-2, the V gene TRBV29-1; D is possibly TRBD1 (6 bases). CDR3 size: 13 residues. Trimming pared 6 bases from V and 5 bases from J, leaving 16 bases between. Germline V gene sequence: CDR1 SQVTM, CDR2 ANQGSEA. The CDR3 is CSVASRGAYGYTF. CDR3 bases read: TGCAGCGTCGCGTCCCGGGGGGCTTATGGC.

This clone has at least ten counts. The CDR3 end falls 3 residues outside the read, so it is completed with the germline J gene. This chain links TRBV5-6 with TRBJ1-1; tentative D call: TRBD1 (5 bases). The CDR3 length is 13 residues. V was shortened by 4 bases and J by 4 bases, with 11 bases between the two germline ends. Per the germline V gene, CDR1 is SGHDT and CDR2 is YYEEEE. The CDR3 spells CASSRRVGTEAFF. The CDR3 bases that were read are TGTGCCAGCAGCCGCAGGGTAGGCACTGAA.

At least ten counts were recorded for this clone. The CDR3 is cut off 3 residues early in the read; its end comes from the germline J gene. This chain links TRBV12-3 or TRBV12-4 with TRBJ2-3; D tentatively fits TRBD1 or TRBD2 (5 bases each). The CDR3 loop spans 12 amino acids. CDR3 DNA, as far as it was read: TGTGCCAGCAGTTTCCGAGGGGAGACG. Translation gives CASSFRGET. In full, the CDR3 is CASSFRGETQYF.